These 16 T cell receptor beta chains came from one sample sequenced in a study of metastatic and nonmetastatic thyroid tumors. All patients were treatment-naive before thyroid surgery. Via MiXCR, TCRdb re-called the PCR reads. The sample holds more than 5,000 clones; roughly 29% are singletons and the top ten take about 45%. Sequencing was done on a sample of adjacent normal tissue. The receptors here all came from a female donor with papillary thyroid cancer or a benign thyroid nodule (not recorded which). Some clones in this sample may be carry-over from other donors' samples.

V gene TRBV20-1 combines with J gene TRBJ2-5; D possibly matches TRBD1 or TRBD2 (6 bases each). V was cut by 0 bases and J by 7 bases, with 24 bases left in between. The CDR3 consists of 17 residues. The germline gives CDR1 DFQATT, CDR2 SNEGSKA (reference sequence). The chain's CDR3 is CSARDLGGRPSLGTQYF. For the CDR3, the DNA is TGCAGTGCTAGAGACTTAGGGGGGCGTCCCTCGCTGGGGACCCAGTACTTC.

Within the sample, this clone is medium-sized. This rearrangement joins TRBV2 to TRBJ2-2; D gene ambiguous. V dropped 6 bases and J dropped 7 bases, with 12 bases sitting between them. From germline, CDR1 is SNHLY and CDR2 FYNNEI. The CDR3 is 13 amino acids. In DNA, the CDR3 is TGTGCCAGCAGAGGAAGCTCGGACGGGGAGCTGTTTTTT. Protein: CASRGSSDGELFF.

CDR3 in DNA: TGTGCCTGGAGTATATCGGGGACAGCCTACGAGCAGTACTTC. Residues: CAWSISGTAYEQYF. The chain carries TRBV30 and TRBJ2-7; 7 bases are a match to TRBD1. With 2 bases clipped from V and 2 bases from J, the junction kept 6 bases outside the gene matches. CDR3 length equals 14 residues. Germline V gene sequence: CDR1 GTSNPN, CDR2 SVGIG (reference sequence). Variable domain in full (rest from reference TRBV30 and TRBJ2-7): SQTIHQWPATLVQPVGSPLSLECTVEGTSNPNLYWYRQAAGRGLQLLFYSVGIGQISSEVPQNLSASRPQDRQFILSSKKLLLSDSGFYLCAWSISGTAYEQYFGPGTRLTVT.

In the case of this clone: It is likely a read error, because the conserved phenylalanine at the end of the CDR3 is missing. It is unclear where the CDR3 begins or ends on the DNA, so no DNA is shown, and the CDR3 is as TCRdb lists it. J is TRBJ1-6 and V is TRBV4-1. The germline V gene has CDR1 MGHRA and CDR2 YSYEKL. The CDR3 is made up of 12 amino acids, end residues included. The CDR3 loop reads CASSQGKSPLNL.

This clone was recorded many times. V usage is TRBV28 and J usage is TRBJ2-7; D possibly corresponds to TRBD2 (6 bases). V lost 5 bases and J 2 bases, leaving 16 bases between the germline ends. This CDR3 region has 15 residues. Germline values: CDR1 MDHEN, CDR2 SYDVKM. The CDR3 DNA reads as TGTGCCAGCAGTCCTGGGACTTTAGGTACCTACGAGCAGTACTTC. It specifies CASSPGTLGTYEQYF.

Relative to its sample, this clone is large (0.1 to 1%). The same CDR3 also results from other DNA sequences found in this sample. Written as DNA, the CDR3 is TGTGCCAGCAGCGCAGATGGCGGATACTATGGCTACACCTTC. Translation gives CASSADGGYYGYTF. The gene calls are TRBV9 and TRBJ1-2; D not resolved. Trimming shortened V by 3 bases and J by 3 bases, and 12 bases separated the two germline ends. This CDR3 has 14 amino acids. Germline lookup yields CDR1 SGDLS and CDR2 YYNGEE. Using reference TRBV9 and TRBJ1-2 for the parts outside the CDR3, the full variable domain is DSGVTQTPKHLITATGQRVTLRCSPRSGDLSVYWYQQSLDQGLQFLIQYYNGEERAKGNILERFSAQQFPDLHSELNLSSLELGDSALYFCASSADGGYYGYTFGSGTRLTVV.

The V gene is TRBV27, the J gene TRBJ1-1; 7 positions match TRBD1. With 6 bases clipped from V and 7 bases from J, the junction kept 5 bases outside the gene matches. The germline V gene has CDR1 MNHEY and CDR2 SMNVEV (reference sequence). CDR3 length equals 12 residues. The CDR3 here is CASRTGTVEAFF. The CDR3 coding sequence is TGTGCCAGCAGAACCGGGACAGTTGAAGCTTTCTTT.

This clone has just a few counts. The chain joins TRBV27 to TRBJ2-5; 11 nucleotides align to TRBD1. This CDR3 region has 17 residues. Losses at the gene ends were 0 bases for V and 2 bases for J; bases not matched to a gene: 5. Per the germline V gene, CDR1 is MNHEY and CDR2 is SMNVEV (reference sequence). CDR3 in amino acids: CASSLSGQGGLQETQYF. The CDR3, as DNA: TGTGCCAGCAGTTTATCGGGACAGGGGGGTCTGCAAGAGACCCAGTACTTC.

By sample fraction, this clone is medium-sized. The chain links TRBV18 to TRBJ2-1; 9 bases line up with TRBD1. This CDR3 spans 14 amino acids. J gave up 7 bases and V 4 bases, and 5 bases lay outside the gene matches. Germline V gene lookup returns CDR1 KGHSH and CDR2 LQKENI. Here the CDR3 reads CASSLSGTGNEQFF. In DNA, the CDR3 is TGTGCCAGCTCACTCTCCGGGACAGGGAATGAGCAGTTCTTC.

By sample fraction, this clone is medium-sized. CDR3 nucleotide sequence: TGTGCCATCAGGACTTCCGGGACTAGCGGGGTTGGCTCCTACGAGCAGTACTTC. Residues: CAIRTSGTSGVGSYEQYF. The V call is TRBV10-3, the J call TRBJ2-7, with 13 bases matching TRBD2. Germline lookup yields CDR1 ENHRY and CDR2 SYGVKD. The CDR3 runs 18 residues. V trimming: 6 bases; J trimming: 0 bases; junction bases outside the gene matches: 11.

This clone showed up just a few times. The J gene is TRBJ2-7, the V gene TRBV5-6, with 7 bases aligning to TRBD1. Trimming cost V 4 bases and J 1 base; bases outside gene matches: 11. The CDR3 length is 16 residues. The germline V gene encodes CDR1 SGHDT and CDR2 YYEEEE. Here the CDR3 reads CASSGEPGQHSYEQYF. The CDR3 nucleotides read TGTGCCAGCAGCGGCGAACCGGGACAGCATTCCTACGAGCAGTACTTC.

V usage is TRBV6-2 or TRBV6-3 and J usage is TRBJ1-2; D possibly corresponds to TRBD1 (5 bases). The CDR3 has 12 amino acids. V was clipped by 5 bases and J by 6 bases, with 10 bases between them. Germline values: CDR1 MNHEY, CDR2 SVGEGT. CDR3 sequence reads: CASSRSGHGYTF. CDR3 nucleotide sequence: TGTGCCAGCAGTCGGTCAGGGCATGGCTACACCTTC.

This clone is deemed medium-sized. The chain combines TRBV7-6 with TRBJ2-3; 7 positions agree with TRBD2. Looked up from germline, CDR1 is SGHVS and CDR2 is FNYEAQ. This CDR3 has 16 amino acids. Trimming cost V 4 bases and J 5 bases; bases outside gene matches: 12. CDR3: CASSSLVGRGVDTQYF. CDR3 DNA: TGTGCCAGCAGCTCCCTAGTGGGGAGGGGTGTAGATACGCAGTATTTT.

The chain has TRBV18 and TRBJ2-1, with TRBD2 matching 7 bases. This CDR3 has 15 amino acids. V lost 5 bases, J lost 5 bases, and 9 bases stayed unmatched. CDR1 KGHSH and CDR2 LQKENI come from the germline V gene. The CDR3 region has the DNA TGTGCCAGCTCATCGCTAGCGGAGTCTAACAATGAGCAGTTCTTC. This gives the protein CASSSLAESNNEQFF.

This clone was seen a handful of times. The gene calls are TRBV6-1 and TRBJ1-5; the D gene is possibly TRBD1 (5 bases). The CDR3 contains 12 residues. Deletions cut 2 bases from V and 10 bases from J, with 9 bases between. Per germline, CDR1 MNHNS and CDR2 SASEGT. In nucleotides, the CDR3 is TGTGCCAGCAGTGAAACGGGGGGACCCCAGCATTTT. Its translation is CASSETGGPQHF.

To note about this clone: Given the absence of the conserved phenylalanine or tryptophan at the CDR3 end, a read error is likely. No DNA is shown, since the ends of the CDR3 on it are uncertain; the CDR3 is the one TCRdb lists. The V gene is TRBV9, the J gene TRBJ2-2. Looked up from germline, CDR1 is SGDLS and CDR2 is YYNGEE. The CDR3 numbers 10 amino acids, ends counted. The CDR3 sequence is CASSGRIWPG.